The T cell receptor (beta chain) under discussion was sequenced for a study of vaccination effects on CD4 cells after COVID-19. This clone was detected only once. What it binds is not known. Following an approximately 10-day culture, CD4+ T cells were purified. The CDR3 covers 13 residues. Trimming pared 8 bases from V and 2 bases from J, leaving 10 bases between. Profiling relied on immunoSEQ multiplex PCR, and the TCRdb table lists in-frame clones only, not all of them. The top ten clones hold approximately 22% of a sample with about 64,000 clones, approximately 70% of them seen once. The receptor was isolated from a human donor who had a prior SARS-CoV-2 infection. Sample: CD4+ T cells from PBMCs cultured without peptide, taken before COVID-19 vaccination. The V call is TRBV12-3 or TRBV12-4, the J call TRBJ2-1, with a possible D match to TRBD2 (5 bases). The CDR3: CASRRGTYNEQFF. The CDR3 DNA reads TGTGCCAGCCGTCGGGGAACCTACAATGAGCAGTTCTTC.